This T cell receptor beta chain was identified in a study of shared clonotypes between healthy human individuals. Study processing details: For the immunoSEQ data, sequences were junction-only without quality scores, so filtering differed. Sequencing used immunoSEQ multiplex PCR; TCRdb keeps in-frame clones, though not all of them. V and J calls plus clone size are reproduced from that table; the DNA served to infer D and trimming. This table has more than 400,000 clones, over 70% appearing once. Tens of millions of PBMCs went into genomic DNA for unsorted samples. General study results and limits: Represented diversity (both genetic and exposure-history) was limited by the small number of donors.

On this clone itself: The antigen is unknown.

The sequenced sample was PBMCs. The TCR originated in a woman in her thirties or forties in good health. Some clones in this sample may be carry-over from other donors' samples.

The CDR3 loop reads CASSESPLDNEQFF. CDR3 in DNA: TGCGCCAGCAGTGAGTCCCCATTAGACAATGAGCAGTTCTTC. This chain uses TRBV10-1 with TRBJ2-1; no definite D call. V was cut by 0 bases and J by 5 bases, with 8 bases left in between. Germline V gene lookup returns CDR1 WNHNN and CDR2 SYGVQD (reference sequence). The CDR3 contains 14 residues.